The T cell receptor beta chain under discussion was sequenced for a study of early T cells in non-severe SARS-CoV-2 infection. Whole-study context: Unpaired chains resulted from sequencing bulk RNA of unsorted whole blood.

The length of the CDR3 is 15 residues. Germline V gene lookup returns CDR1 SGHRS and CDR2 YFSETQ. The germline V and J ends were trimmed by 4 bases and 1 base, with 9 bases remaining between them. The library protocol tagged individual cDNA molecules with unique molecular identifiers. From the 5' RACE reads, TCRdb called clonotypes with MiXCR, one entry per CDR3 protein. The sample records tens of thousands of distinct CDR3 sequences, more than 9% being singletons. Turning to this clonotype: Its target is not known.

Study observations and caveats: The matching step, a VDJdb search, favored anti-spike CD8 responses and missed private and CD4 specificities.

The TCR sequence derives from an adult who was a healthcare worker with PCR-confirmed SARS-CoV-2 infection or an uninfected control (not recorded which). This chain links TRBV5-1 with TRBJ1-6; no definite D call. Sequenced: whole blood. The CDR3 nucleotides read TGCGCCAGCAGCCATGGACGGTCCTATAATTCACCCCTCCACTTT. Protein product: CASSHGRSYNSPLHF.